These T cell receptor beta chains were read from a single sample in a study of CD8+CD57+ T cells in acquired aplastic anemia. TCRdb independently ran MiXCR on the reads; one entry per CDR3 protein. This sample has about 220,000 distinct CDR3 sequences, with 30% to 35% found just once. Source material: sorted CD4+, CD8+, or CD8+CD57+ T cells (not recorded which) from PBMCs. These receptor sequences come from a human donor in good health, serving as a control. CDR3s include the opening cysteine and the closing phenylalanine or tryptophan. A D gene is named only where the DNA matches it firmly.

D gene,V gene,J gene,CDR3 protein
-,TRBV18,TRBJ2-7,CAGSPTQGYEQYF
-,TRBV4-2,TRBJ2-1,CASSRGSFRDNEQFF
TRBD2,TRBV12-3/TRBV12-4,TRBJ2-1,CASSLGLAGESYEQFF
-,TRBV2,TRBJ1-2,CASSVSAYGYTF
-,TRBV24-1,TRBJ2-1,CATSASLAVGYNEQFF
TRBD2,TRBV7-2,TRBJ2-1,CASSFGGALNNEQFF
-,TRBV3-1,TRBJ2-1,CASSQVIGGRYNEQFF
-,TRBV29-1,TRBJ2-7,CSAQNPGNQYF
-,TRBV5-1,TRBJ2-7,CASSLVFGRYEQYF
TRBD1,TRBV14,TRBJ1-6,CASSHGQGGSPLHF
-,TRBV30,TRBJ1-2,CAWSGEDWVYGYTF
-,TRBV12-3/TRBV12-4,TRBJ1-1,CASSPPSFTEAFF